This T cell receptor beta chain was recorded in a study of blood T cell repertoires in COVID-19. At the level of the study: Both acute and convalescent COVID-19 samples were obtained from the United States, Italy and Spain. T cells, B-cell-depleted T cells, or PBMCs provided the cDNA or gDNA that served as material.

Original processing notes: Reference gene primer amplification in the assay estimated nucleated cell counts. Only in-frame clones appear in the TCRdb table, and some are missing; sequencing was by immunoSEQ multiplex PCR. From that table come the V and J calls and clone size; the DNA was used to work out D and trimming. This sample has around 220,000 clones, with around 88% found just once. CDR1 and CDR2 (germline): DFQATT, SNEGSKA (reference sequence). This CDR3 contains 15 residues. V gave up 3 bases and J gave up 4 bases; unmatched junction bases: 11. The chain links TRBV20-1 to TRBJ1-2; 7 positions match TRBD1. This TCR was recovered from a man between 18 and 35 years old with active or convalescent COVID-19. The sample was peripheral blood. In DNA form, the CDR3 reads TGCAGTGCTAGTAAGACAGGGTTGTTACTCTATGGCTACACCTTC. Protein: CSASKTGLLLYGYTF.